This record concerns one TCR beta chain sequence. The target antigen is unknown. The sample is drawn from a study of OX40 agonist ivuxolimab in advanced cancers. The wider study: Every 2 weeks, patients got intravenous ivuxolimab at one of six dose levels (0.01-10 mg/kg). Findings and limits, study-wide: Antigen specificity remained undetermined for the expanded peripheral T cells.

Autoimmune disease history or systemic immunosuppression was exclusionary. The CDR3 is 14 residues long. Per germline, CDR1 SEHNR and CDR2 FQNEAQ (reference sequence). With 4 bases removed from V and 3 bases from J, the gap between germline ends came to 12 bases. The data were produced by immunoSEQ multiplex PCR, yet TCRdb's version contains in-frame clones alone and is incomplete. This table holds approximately 49,000 clones, 65% to 85% found once. The sample here was CD4+ or CD8+ T cells sorted from blood, taken in a trial of the OX40 agonist ivuxolimab. This clonotype was sampled from an adult with an advanced solid tumor such as melanoma, head and neck, liver or kidney cancer. The chain is built from TRBV7-9 and TRBJ1-1; D might be TRBD1 (6 bases). Here the CDR3 DNA reads TGTGCCAGCAGCTCGTACAGGGTTTACACTGAAGCTTTCTTT. It encodes CASSSYRVYTEAFF.